The present T cell receptor (beta chain) was sequenced within a study of shared clonotypes between healthy human individuals. V shed 3 bases and J shed 4 bases, with 15 bases lying between them. Germline CDR1 reads SGHDN; CDR2 reads FVKESK. The CDR3 spans 16 residues. Libraries were prepared by immunoSEQ multiplex PCR; TCRdb keeps only in-frame clonotypes and omits some of them. The top ten clones hold about 45% of a sample with approximately 95,000 clones, under 70% of them seen once. Sequenced: memory CD8+ T cells sorted from blood. Subset here: CD45RO+ cells pooled with CCR7-negative TemRA cells. This clonotype was obtained from a man aged 25-45 years in good health. The chain uses TRBV14 and TRBJ2-2; tentative D call: TRBD1 (7 bases). The CDR3 DNA is TGTGCCAGCAGCCACAGGGGGGTAATTGGCACCGGGGAGCTGTTTTTT. It encodes CASSHRGVIGTGELFF.